These 29 T cell receptor beta chains were sequenced from one sample in a study of blood T cell repertoires in COVID-19. Generated by immunoSEQ multiplex PCR, the TCRdb table keeps only in-frame clones and is missing some. The sample records 350,000 to 400,000 clones, approximately 90% being singletons. The sample comprised PBMCs or T cells enriched from blood (not recorded which). The receptors here all came from a woman younger than 30 who had recovered from COVID-19.

The V and J genes are TRBV4-3 and TRBJ2-7, with 8 bases aligning to TRBD1. V gave up 0 bases and J gave up 4 bases; unmatched junction bases: 11. Germline V gives CDR1 LGHNA, CDR2 YSLEER. The CDR3 runs 17 residues. The CDR3 DNA reads TGCGCCAGCAGCCAAGATTTTGAGGCAGGGGGCACGTACGAGCAGTACTTC. It is translated as CASSQDFEAGGTYEQYF.

The rearrangement links TRBV2 to TRBJ1-2, with TRBD1 as a possible D gene (6 bases). Germline CDR1 is SNHLY and CDR2 is FYNNEI. V dropped 4 bases and J dropped 7 bases, with 13 bases sitting between them. The CDR3 is 13 residues long. The CDR3 reads CASSGSGAGGYTF. The CDR3 DNA reads TGTGCCAGCAGTGGGTCAGGGGCGGGTGGCTACACCTTC. The full variable domain, rest sourced from reference TRBV2 and TRBJ1-2, is EPEVTQTPSHQVTQMGQEVILRCVPISNHLYFYWYRQILGQKVEFLVSFYNNEISEKSEIFDDQFSVERPDGSNFTLKIRSTKLEDSAMYFCASSGSGAGGYTFGSGTRLTVV.

This chain connects TRBV19 to TRBJ2-2; D is perhaps TRBD1 (5 bases). Looked up from germline, CDR1 is LNHDA and CDR2 is SQIVND (reference sequence). The CDR3 spans 15 residues. V lost 3 bases and J lost 6, with 14 bases in between. The CDR3 coding sequence is TGTGCCAGTAGTATCTTGTCAGGGTTCGCCGGGGAGCTGTTTTTT. This sequence encodes CASSILSGFAGELFF.

The rearrangement uses TRBV18 and TRBJ1-6, with 10 bases fitting TRBD1. In germline, CDR1 is KGHSH, CDR2 LQKENI. This CDR3 region has 14 residues. Unmatched junction bases numbered 6, after V lost 6 bases and J lost 10 bases. CDR3 residues: CASSLGQGGSPLHF. DNA for the CDR3: TGTGCCAGCTCGTTAGGACAGGGGGGATCACCCCTCCACTTT.

The CDR3 spells CASSYGQGVYEQYF. The DNA for the CDR3 is TGTGCCAGCAGTTACGGACAGGGGGTATACGAGCAGTACTTC. J is TRBJ2-7 and V is TRBV6-6; 10 bases are shared with TRBD1. J gave up 4 bases and V 2 bases, and 2 bases lay outside the gene matches. The germline gives CDR1 MNHNY, CDR2 SVGAGI (reference sequence). The length of the CDR3 is 14 residues.

This clone was seen a few times. The chain has TRBV4-2 and TRBJ1-4; TRBD1 matches at 9 bases. The CDR3 spans 14 residues. V dropped 4 bases and J dropped 7; count of bases not matched to a gene: 4. In germline, CDR1 is LGHNA, CDR2 YNFKEQ. CDR3 residues: CASSPGQGSEKLFF. The CDR3 DNA reads as TGTGCCAGCAGCCCCGGACAGGGGTCTGAAAAACTGTTTTTT.

This rearrangement joins TRBV30 to TRBJ1-1; unclear D gene. V was trimmed by 2 bases and J by 3 bases, leaving 16 bases between them. Germline V gene data show CDR1 as GTSNPN and CDR2 as SVGIG (reference sequence). The CDR3 is 15 residues long. The CDR3 spells CAWSKTFWEDTEAFF. DNA of the CDR3: TGTGCCTGGAGTAAAACTTTCTGGGAGGACACTGAAGCTTTCTTT.

The CDR3 DNA follows: TGTGCCAGCAGACCTCTAGCGGGGGCGGAAGATACGCAGTATTTT. It encodes CASRPLAGAEDTQYF. This chain connects TRBV6-5 to TRBJ2-3, with 10 bases fitting TRBD2. There are 15 residues in the CDR3. The J segment lost 5 bases and the V segment lost 6 bases, leaving 8 bases of the junction unmatched. Germline values: CDR1 MNHEY, CDR2 SVGAGI.

The chain has TRBV2 and TRBJ1-4, with D possibly being TRBD1 (5 bases). The germline V gene has CDR1 SNHLY and CDR2 FYNNEI. This CDR3 region has 12 residues. Trimming took off 8 bases at V and 8 bases at J, with 12 bases between the two ends. CDR3 bases: TGTGCCAGCCTGGGGGGTTACGAAAAACTGTTTTTT. Its protein is CASLGGYEKLFF.

This sequence joins TRBV3-1 (or the pseudogene TRBV3-2) and TRBJ1-1; the match to TRBD1 covers 7 bases. The CDR3 covers 15 residues. With V trimmed by 3 bases and J by 0 bases, 4 bases remained unmatched. The germline gives CDR1 LGHDT, CDR2 YNNKEL (reference sequence). The CDR3 region is CASSHTGTVNTEAFF. The CDR3 DNA sequence: TGTGCCAGCAGCCACACGGGGACAGTGAACACTGAAGCTTTCTTT.

Comments on this clone: The same CDR3 can be traced to other DNA sequences in this sample. The V call is TRBV5-1, the J call TRBJ2-5; D is perhaps TRBD2 (5 bases). The CDR3 sequence is 15 residues long. Between the trimmed V and J ends, which lost 2 bases and 2 bases, there was a span of 13 bases. Germline CDR1 and CDR2: SGHRS and YFSETQ. CDR3: CASSLAGGLQETQYF. CDR3 nucleotide sequence: TGCGCCAGCAGCTTAGCCGGTGGACTTCAAGAGACCCAGTACTTC.

The chain combines TRBV7-2 with TRBJ1-2; D is possibly TRBD1 (6 bases). The germline V gene has CDR1 SGHTA and CDR2 FQGNSA. V was trimmed by 0 bases and J by 8 bases, leaving 13 bases between them. This CDR3 region has 14 residues. The CDR3 loop is CASSLAQQRGGYTF. CDR3 nucleotides: TGTGCCAGCAGCTTAGCTCAACAGAGGGGGGGCTACACCTTC.

The J gene is TRBJ2-1, the V gene TRBV19, with a weak D call TRBD2 (5 bases). The V gene lost 6 bases and the J gene lost 5 bases, with 14 bases spanning the gap. Looked up from germline, CDR1 is LNHDA and CDR2 is SQIVND (reference sequence). CDR3 length: 14 residues. In DNA form, the CDR3 reads TGTGCCAGTAGCCCCCGGAGGTCCAACAATGAGCAGTTCTTC. Protein sequence: CASSPRRSNNEQFF.

The genes are TRBV29-1 and TRBJ1-1, with no clear D. The germline V gene encodes CDR1 SQVTM and CDR2 ANQGSEA. The CDR3 is 11 residues long. Trimming left V 1 base short and J 7 bases short, with 7 bases between. Here the CDR3 reads CSVEAYVEAFF. CDR3 bases: TGCAGCGTTGAAGCGTATGTTGAAGCTTTCTTT.

This chain uses TRBV19 with TRBJ1-3, with a possible D match to TRBD1 (5 bases). The CDR3 spans 13 residues. The germline CDR1 and CDR2 sequences are LNHDA and SQIVND (reference sequence). Trimming took 7 bases from V and 10 from J, leaving 17 bases between them. In DNA form, the CDR3 reads TGTGCCAGTACCGTTCCAGGACACGGGACCATATATTTT. Encoded protein: CASTVPGHGTIYF.

This clone was seen just once. The chain joins TRBV11-3 to TRBJ2-3; 7 bases fit TRBD1. J gave up 6 bases and V 5 bases, and 14 bases lay outside the gene matches. Looked up from germline, CDR1 is SGHNT and CDR2 is YENEEA. This CDR3 comprises 16 residues. The CDR3 DNA is TGTGCCAGCAGCCCGGGGAAAGGGGGCGCGAAGGATACGCAGTATTTT. It translates to CASSPGKGGAKDTQYF. The full variable domain, in which reference TRBV11-3 and TRBJ2-3 provide the parts outside the CDR3, is EAGVVQSPRYKIIEKKQPVAFWCNPISGHNTLYWYLQNLGQGPELLIRYENEEAVDDSQLPKDRFSAERLKGVDSTLKIQPAELGDSAVYLCASSPGKGGAKDTQYFGPGTRLTVL.

This chain connects TRBV14 to TRBJ2-5, with D unresolved. This CDR3 region has 13 residues. From germline, CDR1 is SGHDN and CDR2 FVKESK. Trimming removed 3 bases from V and 5 bases from J, with 10 bases in between. As DNA, the CDR3 is TGTGCCAGCAGCCAGGCCCGGCGGGAGACCCAGTACTTC. Translation: CASSQARRETQYF.

This chain uses TRBV13 with TRBJ1-1; TRBD1 matches 7 bases. Losses at the gene ends were 5 bases for V and 4 bases for J; bases not matched to a gene: 7. CDR1 PRHDT and CDR2 FYEKMQ come from the germline V gene (reference sequence). This CDR3 comprises 14 residues. The CDR3: CASSLLQGRTEAFF. CDR3 bases: TGTGCCAGCAGCCTCTTACAGGGGCGCACTGAAGCTTTCTTT.

This clone occurred a few times. The gene calls are TRBV29-1 and TRBJ1-2, with D uncertain. Trimming took 0 bases from V and 4 from J, leaving 6 bases between them. The CDR3 loop spans 12 amino acids. Germline V gene sequence: CDR1 SQVTM, CDR2 ANQGSEA. CDR3 bases: TGCAGCGTTGAAGACAGTTCCTATGGCTACACCTTC. Translating gives CSVEDSSYGYTF.

The chain has TRBV7-9 and TRBJ2-7; 9 nucleotides agree with TRBD1. The CDR3 loop spans 16 amino acids. The V gene end was trimmed by 4 bases and the J gene end by 0 bases; junction bases not matched to a gene: 7. Germline V gene lookup returns CDR1 SEHNR and CDR2 FQNEAQ (reference sequence). CDR3 nucleotides: TGTGCCAGCAGCTCGATTCTGGGACAGGGCTCCTACGAGCAGTACTTC. Translated: CASSSILGQGSYEQYF.

The V gene is TRBV7-3, the J gene TRBJ1-5; no clear D gene. The CDR3 sequence is 13 residues long. Germline CDR1 and CDR2: SGHTA and FQGTGA. The V end lost 5 bases, the J end lost 0 bases, and 5 bases lay between the germline ends. In DNA, the CDR3 is TGTGCCAGCAGCACAGATAGCAATCAGCCCCAGCATTTT. Protein product: CASSTDSNQPQHF.

This clone was observed a single time. V gene TRBV27 combines with J gene TRBJ1-1; D perhaps matches TRBD1 (5 bases). V was clipped by 6 bases and J by 3 bases, with 14 bases between them. This CDR3 contains 14 residues. The germline CDR1 and CDR2 sequences are MNHEY and SMNVEV (reference sequence). The CDR3 DNA follows: TGTGCCAGCAGAACGGGGGTGATCGACACTGAAGCTTTCTTT. Encoded protein: CASRTGVIDTEAFF.

In nucleotides, the CDR3 is TGTGCCAGCAGTCGCGAGATTAATGAAAAACTGTTTTTT. Encoded protein: CASSREINEKLFF. The chain carries TRBV6-5 and TRBJ1-4; no definite D call. V was cut by 5 bases and J by 4 bases, with 8 bases left in between. Germline loops: CDR1 MNHEY, CDR2 SVGAGI. The CDR3 is 13 amino acids.

V and J are TRBV5-1 and TRBJ2-2; 14 positions match TRBD2. CDR3 length equals 19 residues. V was clipped by 1 base and J by 4 bases; unmatched bases: 9. CDR1 and CDR2 (germline): SGHRS, YFSETQ. This chain's CDR3 is CASSLNSGLAGGSTGELFF. As DNA, the CDR3 is TGCGCCAGCAGCTTGAACTCCGGACTAGCGGGGGGTAGCACCGGGGAGCTGTTTTTT.

The V gene is TRBV19, the J gene TRBJ2-2, with a weak D call TRBD1 (6 bases). Germline loops: CDR1 LNHDA, CDR2 SQIVND (reference sequence). V shed 3 bases and J shed 1 base, with 12 bases lying between them. This CDR3 is 16 amino acids long. The CDR3: CASSMRGRGNTGELFF. As DNA, the CDR3 is TGTGCCAGTAGTATGAGAGGCAGGGGGAACACCGGGGAGCTGTTTTTT.

This sequence joins TRBV25-1 and TRBJ1-6; 7 bases map to TRBD1. CDR1 and CDR2 from the germline V gene are MGHDK and SYGVNS. V lost 4 bases and J lost 7; bases outside the gene matches: 1. This CDR3 spans 13 amino acids. In nucleotides, the CDR3 is TGTGCCAGCAGTGGAGGGGGCAATTCACCCCTCCACTTT. This codes for CASSGGGNSPLHF.

This rearrangement joins TRBV6-4 to TRBJ1-1; 9 nucleotides match TRBD1. The J segment lost 3 bases and the V segment lost 7 bases, leaving 12 bases of the junction unmatched. The CDR3 is made up of 16 amino acids. The V gene's germline CDR1 is MRHNA and CDR2 SNTAGT. The CDR3 DNA follows: TGTGCCAGCACGGGGGGGACAGGGCACTTGGACACTGAAGCTTTCTTT. The encoded protein is CASTGGTGHLDTEAFF.

This clone was detected only once. The CDR3 nucleotides are TGTGCCAGCAGCTCAAACACAGGGAGAACACCCCTCCACTTT. This codes for CASSSNTGRTPLHF. V usage is TRBV7-9 and J usage is TRBJ1-6; TRBD1 is a possible D gene (6 bases). Deletions cut 4 bases from V and 11 bases from J, with 15 bases between. The germline V gene encodes CDR1 SEHNR and CDR2 FQNEAQ (reference sequence). The CDR3 has 14 amino acids. The complete variable domain, with remaining parts taken from reference TRBV7-9 and TRBJ1-6, reads DTGVSQNPRHKITKRGQNVTFRCDPISEHNRLYWYRQTLGQGPEFLTYFQNEAQLEKSRLLSDRFSAERPKGSFSTLEIQRTEQGDSAMYLCASSSNTGRTPLHFGNGTRLTVT.

The gene calls are TRBV2 and TRBJ2-4; D is perhaps TRBD2 (6 bases). Between the trimmed V and J ends, which lost 9 bases and 6 bases, there was a span of 12 bases. CDR3 size: 12 residues. Germline-derived CDR1 and CDR2 are SNHLY and FYNNEI. CDR3 nucleotide sequence: TGTGCCAGGGGGACTGGGCTAAACATTCAGTACTTC. Amino acid sequence: CARGTGLNIQYF. Supplemented by reference TRBV2 and TRBJ2-4, the full variable domain reads EPEVTQTPSHQVTQMGQEVILRCVPISNHLYFYWYRQILGQKVEFLVSFYNNEISEKSEIFDDQFSVERPDGSNFTLKIRSTKLEDSAMYFCARGTGLNIQYFGAGTRLSVL.